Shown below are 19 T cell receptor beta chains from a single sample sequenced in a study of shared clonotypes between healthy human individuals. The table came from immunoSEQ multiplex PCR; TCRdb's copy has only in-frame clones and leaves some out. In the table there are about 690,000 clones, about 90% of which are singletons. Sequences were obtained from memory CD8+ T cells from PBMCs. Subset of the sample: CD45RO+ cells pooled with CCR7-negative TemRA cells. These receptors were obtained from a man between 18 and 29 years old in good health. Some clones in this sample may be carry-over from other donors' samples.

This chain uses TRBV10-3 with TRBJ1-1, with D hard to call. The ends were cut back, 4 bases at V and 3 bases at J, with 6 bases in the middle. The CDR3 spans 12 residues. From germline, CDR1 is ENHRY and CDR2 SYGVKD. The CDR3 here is CAISAADTEAFF. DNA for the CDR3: TGTGCCATCAGTGCGGCTGACACTGAAGCTTTCTTT.

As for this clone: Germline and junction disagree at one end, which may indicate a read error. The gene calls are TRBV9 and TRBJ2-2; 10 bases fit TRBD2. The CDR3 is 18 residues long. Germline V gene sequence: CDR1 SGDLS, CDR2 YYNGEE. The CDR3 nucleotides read TGTGCCAGCAGCGTAGGTGGACTAGCGGAGACGAACACCGGGGAGCTGCTTTTT. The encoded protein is CASSVGGLAETNTGELLF.

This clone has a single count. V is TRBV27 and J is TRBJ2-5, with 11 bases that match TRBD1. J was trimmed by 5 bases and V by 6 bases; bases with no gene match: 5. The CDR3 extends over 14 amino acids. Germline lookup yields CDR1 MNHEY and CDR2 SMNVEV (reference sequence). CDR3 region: CASRDRGPAETQYF. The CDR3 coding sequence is TGTGCCAGCAGGGACAGGGGGCCGGCCGAGACCCAGTACTTC.

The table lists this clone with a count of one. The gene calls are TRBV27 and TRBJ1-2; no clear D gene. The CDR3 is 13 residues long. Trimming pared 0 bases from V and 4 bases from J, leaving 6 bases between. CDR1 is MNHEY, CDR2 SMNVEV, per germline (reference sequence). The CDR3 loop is CASSLSSGYGYTF. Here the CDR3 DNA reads TGTGCCAGCAGTTTATCGAGCGGCTATGGCTACACCTTC.

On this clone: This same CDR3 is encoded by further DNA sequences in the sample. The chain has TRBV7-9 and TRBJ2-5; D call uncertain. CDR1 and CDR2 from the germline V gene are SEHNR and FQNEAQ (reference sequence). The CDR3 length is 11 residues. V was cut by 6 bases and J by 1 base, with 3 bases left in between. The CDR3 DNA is TGTGCCAGCAGTTTCCAAGAGACCCAGTACTTC. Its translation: CASSFQETQYF.

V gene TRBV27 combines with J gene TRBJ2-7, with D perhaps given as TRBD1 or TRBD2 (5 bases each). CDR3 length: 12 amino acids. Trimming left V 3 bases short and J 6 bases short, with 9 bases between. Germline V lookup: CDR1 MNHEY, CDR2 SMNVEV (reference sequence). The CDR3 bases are TGTGCCAGCAGTTTTTCGGGGCGCGAGCAGTACTTC. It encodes CASSFSGREQYF.

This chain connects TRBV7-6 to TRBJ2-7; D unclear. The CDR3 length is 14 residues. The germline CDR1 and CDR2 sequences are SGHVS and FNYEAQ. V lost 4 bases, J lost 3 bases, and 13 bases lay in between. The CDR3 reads CASSSMGSDYEQYF. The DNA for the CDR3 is TGTGCCAGCAGCTCAATGGGAAGCGACTACGAGCAGTACTTC.

The CDR3 reads CASSSPRGGAGVGELFF. The DNA of the CDR3 is TGTGCCAGCAGCTCACCCAGGGGAGGGGCAGGGGTCGGGGAGCTGTTTTTT. This chain joins TRBV9 and TRBJ2-2, with D possibly being TRBD2 (7 bases). Germline-derived CDR1 and CDR2 are SGDLS and YYNGEE. The CDR3 loop spans 17 amino acids. Trimming removed 4 bases from V and 7 bases from J, with 23 bases in between.

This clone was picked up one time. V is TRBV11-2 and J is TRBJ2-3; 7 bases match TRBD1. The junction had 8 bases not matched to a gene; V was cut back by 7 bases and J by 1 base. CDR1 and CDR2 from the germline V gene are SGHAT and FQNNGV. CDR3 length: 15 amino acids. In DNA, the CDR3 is TGTGCCAGCACCCAACCGGGACAGCGCACAGATACGCAGTATTTT. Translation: CASTQPGQRTDTQYF.

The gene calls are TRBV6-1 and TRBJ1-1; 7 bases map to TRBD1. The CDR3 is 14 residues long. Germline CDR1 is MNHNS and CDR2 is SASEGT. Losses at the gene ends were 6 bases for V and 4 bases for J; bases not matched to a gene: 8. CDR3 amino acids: CASSYRGWGTEAFF. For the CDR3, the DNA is TGTGCCAGCAGCTACAGGGGTTGGGGCACTGAAGCTTTCTTT.

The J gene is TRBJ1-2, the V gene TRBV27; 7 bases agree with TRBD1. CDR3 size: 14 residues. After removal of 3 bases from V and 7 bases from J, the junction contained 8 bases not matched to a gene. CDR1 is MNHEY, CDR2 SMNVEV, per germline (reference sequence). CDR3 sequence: CASSLAQDRPGYTF. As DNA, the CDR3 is TGTGCCAGCAGTTTGGCCCAGGACAGGCCTGGCTACACCTTC.

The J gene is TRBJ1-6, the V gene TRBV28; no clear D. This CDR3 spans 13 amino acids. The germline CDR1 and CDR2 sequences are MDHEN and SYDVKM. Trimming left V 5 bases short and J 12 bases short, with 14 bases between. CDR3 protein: CASSAPAGRPLHF. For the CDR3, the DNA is TGTGCCAGCAGTGCCCCGGCCGGGAGACCCCTCCACTTT.

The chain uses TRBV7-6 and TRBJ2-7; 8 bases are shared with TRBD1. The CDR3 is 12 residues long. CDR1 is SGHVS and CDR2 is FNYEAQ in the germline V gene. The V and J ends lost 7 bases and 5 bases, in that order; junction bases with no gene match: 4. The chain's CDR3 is CASNPGGHEQYF. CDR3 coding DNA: TGTGCCAGCAATCCAGGGGGCCACGAGCAGTACTTC.

CDR3 bases: TGTGCCAGCAGCTTAGAAACAGGGTTCACTGAAGCTTTCTTT. Residues: CASSLETGFTEAFF. The V and J genes are TRBV11-2 and TRBJ1-1; tentatively, D is TRBD1 (6 bases). The CDR3 covers 14 residues. Per the germline V gene, CDR1 is SGHAT and CDR2 is FQNNGV. V was pared by 0 bases and J by 4 bases, with 9 bases between.

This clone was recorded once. This CDR3 is CSALRTGSTDTQYF. CDR3 sequence (DNA): TGCAGCGCCCTTAGGACAGGGAGCACAGATACGCAGTATTTT. The chain joins TRBV29-1 to TRBJ2-3, with 8 bases aligning to TRBD1. CDR3 length: 14 amino acids. Germline CDR1 reads SQVTM; CDR2 reads ANQGSEA. Unmatched junction bases numbered 6, after V lost 7 bases and J lost 0 bases.

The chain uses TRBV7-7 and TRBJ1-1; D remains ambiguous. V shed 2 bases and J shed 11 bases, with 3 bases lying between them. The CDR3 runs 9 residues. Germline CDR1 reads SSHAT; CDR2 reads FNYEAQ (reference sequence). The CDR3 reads CASSLRAFF. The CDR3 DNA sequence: TGTGCCAGCAGCTTACGGGCTTTCTTT.

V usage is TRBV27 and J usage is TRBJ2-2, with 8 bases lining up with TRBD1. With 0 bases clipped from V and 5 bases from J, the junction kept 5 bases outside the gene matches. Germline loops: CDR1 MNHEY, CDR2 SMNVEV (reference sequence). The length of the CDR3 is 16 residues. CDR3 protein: CASSLSAGGWTGELFF. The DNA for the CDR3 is TGTGCCAGCAGTTTATCGGCAGGGGGCTGGACCGGGGAGCTGTTTTTT.

In DNA, the CDR3 is TGTGCCAGTAGGTCGGGACAGGGGAACTACGAGCAGTACTTC. Residues: CASRSGQGNYEQYF. V usage is TRBV19 and J usage is TRBJ2-7, with 10 bases fitting TRBD1. Germline CDR1 reads LNHDA; CDR2 reads SQIVND (reference sequence). The CDR3 contains 14 residues. With 6 bases clipped from V and 3 bases from J, the junction kept 5 bases outside the gene matches.

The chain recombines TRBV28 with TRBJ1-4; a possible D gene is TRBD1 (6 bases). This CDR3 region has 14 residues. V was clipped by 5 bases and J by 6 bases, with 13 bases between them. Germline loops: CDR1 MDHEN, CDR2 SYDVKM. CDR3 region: CASSQQGPYEKLFF. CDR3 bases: TGTGCCAGCAGTCAACAGGGTCCCTATGAAAAACTGTTTTTT. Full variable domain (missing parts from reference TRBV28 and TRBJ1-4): DVKVTQSSRYLVKRTGEKVFLECVQDMDHENMFWYRQDPGLGLRLIYFSYDVKMKEKGDIPEGYSVSREKKERFSLILESASTNQTSMYLCASSQQGPYEKLFFGSGTQLSVL.